This TCR beta chain originates from a study of CD8 T cells in Susac syndrome. The TEMRA cells underwent FACS enrichment, while the CD8+ and CD4+ T cells underwent negative isolation. Germline trimming cut 1 base from V and 6 bases from J; bases unmatched to any gene: 5. Germline V CDR1 and CDR2: MGHRA, YSYEKL. The CDR3 has 14 residues. The RNA input was about 0.5 to 1 ug, and it was reverse transcribed with random hexamers. TCRdb fed the immunoSEQ multiplex PCR reads into MiXCR, producing one record per CDR3 protein. The table records 110,000 to 150,000 distinct CDR3 sequences, approximately 94% of them present only once.

The chain employs TRBV4-1 and TRBJ2-7; 8 bases agree with TRBD1. The specimen was CD4+ T cells from PBMCs. This clonotype originated in a human donor with Susac syndrome. Written as DNA, the CDR3 is TGCGCCAGCAGCCAAGTGACAGGGGAAGTCGAGCAGTACTTC. It specifies CASSQVTGEVEQYF.